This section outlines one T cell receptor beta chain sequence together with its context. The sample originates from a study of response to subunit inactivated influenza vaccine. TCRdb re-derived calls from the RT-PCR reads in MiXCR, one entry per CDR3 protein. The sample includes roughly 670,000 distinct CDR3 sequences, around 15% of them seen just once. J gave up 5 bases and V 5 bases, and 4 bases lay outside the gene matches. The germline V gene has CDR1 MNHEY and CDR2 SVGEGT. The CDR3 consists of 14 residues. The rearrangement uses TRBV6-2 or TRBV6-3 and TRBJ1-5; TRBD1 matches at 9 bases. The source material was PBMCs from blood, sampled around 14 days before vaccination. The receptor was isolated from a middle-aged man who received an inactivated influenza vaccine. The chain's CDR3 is CASSNTGGDQPQHF. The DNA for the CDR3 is TGTGCCAGCAGTAATACAGGGGGCGATCAGCCCCAGCATTTT.